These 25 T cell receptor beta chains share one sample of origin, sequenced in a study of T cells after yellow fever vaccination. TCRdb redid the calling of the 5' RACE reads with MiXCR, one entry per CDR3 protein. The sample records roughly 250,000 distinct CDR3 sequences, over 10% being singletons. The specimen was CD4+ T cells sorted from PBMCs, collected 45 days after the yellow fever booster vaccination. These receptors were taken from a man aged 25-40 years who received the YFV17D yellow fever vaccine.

The CDR3 DNA reads as TGTGCCAGCAGCTTCGGGGCAGTCGCTGGGGCCAACGTCCTGACTTTC. As protein: CASSFGAVAGANVLTF. The chain couples TRBV5-4 to TRBJ2-6; the D gene could be TRBD1 or TRBD2 (5 bases each). The V and J ends lost 2 bases and 2 bases respectively, with 11 bases between them. From germline, CDR1 is SGHNT and CDR2 YYREEE (reference sequence). The CDR3 consists of 16 residues.

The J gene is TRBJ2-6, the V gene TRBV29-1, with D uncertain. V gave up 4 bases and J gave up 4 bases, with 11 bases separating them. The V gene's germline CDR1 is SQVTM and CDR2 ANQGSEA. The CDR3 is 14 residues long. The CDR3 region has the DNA TGCAGCGTTGCCAGTACTCTCGGGGCCAACGTCCTGACTTTC. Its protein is CSVASTLGANVLTF.

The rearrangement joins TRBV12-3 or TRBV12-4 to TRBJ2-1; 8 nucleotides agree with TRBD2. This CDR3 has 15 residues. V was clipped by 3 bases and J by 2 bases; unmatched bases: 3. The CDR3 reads CASSFERETYNEQFF. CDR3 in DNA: TGTGCCAGCAGTTTCGAGCGGGAGACCTACAATGAGCAGTTCTTC.

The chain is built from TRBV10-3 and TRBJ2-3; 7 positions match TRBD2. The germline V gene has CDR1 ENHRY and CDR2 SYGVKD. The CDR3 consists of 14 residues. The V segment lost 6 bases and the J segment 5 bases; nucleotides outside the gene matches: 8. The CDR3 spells CAIRTGTIKDTQYF. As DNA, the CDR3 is TGTGCCATCAGGACCGGGACTATAAAAGATACGCAGTATTTT.

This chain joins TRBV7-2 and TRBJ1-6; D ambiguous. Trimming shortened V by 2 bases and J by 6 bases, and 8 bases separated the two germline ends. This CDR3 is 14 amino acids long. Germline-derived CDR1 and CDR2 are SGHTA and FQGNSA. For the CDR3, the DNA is TGTGCCAGCAGCTTAAGAGTACCTAATTCACCCCTCCACTTT. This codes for CASSLRVPNSPLHF.

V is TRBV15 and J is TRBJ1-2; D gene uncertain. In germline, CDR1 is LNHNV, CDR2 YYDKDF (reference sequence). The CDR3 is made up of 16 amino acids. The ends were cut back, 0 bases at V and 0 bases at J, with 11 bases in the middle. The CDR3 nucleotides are TGTGCCACCAGCAGAGATCGGGGAAAAGCTAACTATGGCTACACCTTC. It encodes CATSRDRGKANYGYTF.

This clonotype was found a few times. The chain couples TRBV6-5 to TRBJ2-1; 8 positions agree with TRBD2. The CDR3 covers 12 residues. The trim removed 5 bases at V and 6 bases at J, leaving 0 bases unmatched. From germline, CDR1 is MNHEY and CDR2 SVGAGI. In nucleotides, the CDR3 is TGTGCCAGCAGTCGGGAGGGCAATGAGCAGTTCTTC. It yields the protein CASSREGNEQFF.

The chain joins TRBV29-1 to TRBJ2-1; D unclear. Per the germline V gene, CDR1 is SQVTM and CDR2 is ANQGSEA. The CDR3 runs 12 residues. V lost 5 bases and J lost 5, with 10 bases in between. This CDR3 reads CSVRRADNEQFF. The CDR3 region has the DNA TGCAGCGTTCGACGTGCGGACAATGAGCAGTTCTTC.

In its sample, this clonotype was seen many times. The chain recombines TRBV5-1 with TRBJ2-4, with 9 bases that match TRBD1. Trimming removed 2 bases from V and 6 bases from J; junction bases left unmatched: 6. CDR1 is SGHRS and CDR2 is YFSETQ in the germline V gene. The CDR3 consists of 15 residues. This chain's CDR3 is CASSFIGQGSNIQYF. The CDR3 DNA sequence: TGCGCCAGCAGCTTTATAGGACAGGGGTCAAACATTCAGTACTTC.

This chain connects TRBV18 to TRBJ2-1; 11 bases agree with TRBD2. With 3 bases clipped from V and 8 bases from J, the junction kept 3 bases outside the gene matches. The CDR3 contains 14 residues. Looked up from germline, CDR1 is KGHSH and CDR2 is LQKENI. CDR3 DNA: TGTGCCAGCTCACCCCAACTAGCGGGAGATGAGCAGTTCTTC. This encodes CASSPQLAGDEQFF.

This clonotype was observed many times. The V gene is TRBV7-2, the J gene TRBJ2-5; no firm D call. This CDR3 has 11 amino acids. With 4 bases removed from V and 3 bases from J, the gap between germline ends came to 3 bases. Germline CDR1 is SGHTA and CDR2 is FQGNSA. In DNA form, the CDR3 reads TGTGCCAGCAGCTCCAAAGAGACCCAGTACTTC. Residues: CASSSKETQYF.

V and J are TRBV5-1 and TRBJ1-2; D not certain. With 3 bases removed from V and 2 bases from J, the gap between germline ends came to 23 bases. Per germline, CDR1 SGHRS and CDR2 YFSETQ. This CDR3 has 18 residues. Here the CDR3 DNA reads TGCGCCAGCAGCTCTTCCCGGTTAGGGTACGTCCTCAACTATGGCTACACCTTC. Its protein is CASSSSRLGYVLNYGYTF.

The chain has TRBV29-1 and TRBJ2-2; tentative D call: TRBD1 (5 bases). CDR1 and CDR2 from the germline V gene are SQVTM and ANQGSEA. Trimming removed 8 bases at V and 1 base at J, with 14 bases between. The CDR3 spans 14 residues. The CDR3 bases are TGCAGCCCTTCACGGCAGGGGAACACCGGGGAGCTGTTTTTT. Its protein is CSPSRQGNTGELFF.

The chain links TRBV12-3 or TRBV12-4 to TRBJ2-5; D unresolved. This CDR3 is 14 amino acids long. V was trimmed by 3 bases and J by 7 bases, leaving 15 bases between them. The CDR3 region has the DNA TGTGCCAGCAGTTTCCACACTCCCGACGGGACCCAGTACTTC. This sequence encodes CASSFHTPDGTQYF.

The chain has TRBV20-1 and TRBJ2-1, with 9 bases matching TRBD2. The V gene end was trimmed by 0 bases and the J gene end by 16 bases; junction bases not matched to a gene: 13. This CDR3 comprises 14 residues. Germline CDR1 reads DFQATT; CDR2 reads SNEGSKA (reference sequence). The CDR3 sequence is CSARDLDSGRKIFF. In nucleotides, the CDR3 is TGCAGTGCTAGAGATCTAGATAGCGGGAGAAAAATATTCTTC.

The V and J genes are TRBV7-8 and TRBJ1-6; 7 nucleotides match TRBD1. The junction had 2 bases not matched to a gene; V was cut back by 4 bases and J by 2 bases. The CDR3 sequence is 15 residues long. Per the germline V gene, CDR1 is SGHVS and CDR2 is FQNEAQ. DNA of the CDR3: TGTGCCAGCAGCTCGGGACAGACCTATAATTCACCCCTCCACTTT. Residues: CASSSGQTYNSPLHF.

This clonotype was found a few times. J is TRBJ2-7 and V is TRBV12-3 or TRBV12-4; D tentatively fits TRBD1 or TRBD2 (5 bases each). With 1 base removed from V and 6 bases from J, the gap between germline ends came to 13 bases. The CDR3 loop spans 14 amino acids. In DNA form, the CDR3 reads TGTGCCAGCAGTTTAGATGGGGGTGGTCGCGAGCAGTACTTC. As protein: CASSLDGGGREQYF.

Written as DNA, the CDR3 is TGTGCCAGCAGCGTAGCCCACTCCTACGAGCAGTACTTC. Residues: CASSVAHSYEQYF. This chain joins TRBV9 and TRBJ2-7, with D unresolved. Per germline, CDR1 SGDLS and CDR2 YYNGEE. With 0 bases removed from V and 0 bases from J, the gap between germline ends came to 4 bases. The CDR3 spans 13 residues.

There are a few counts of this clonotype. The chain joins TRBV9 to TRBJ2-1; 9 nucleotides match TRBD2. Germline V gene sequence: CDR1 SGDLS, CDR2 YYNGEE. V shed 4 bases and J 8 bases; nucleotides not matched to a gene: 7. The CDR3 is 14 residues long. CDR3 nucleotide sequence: TGTGCCAGCAGCCTTGGACTAGCGTTGGATGAGCAGTTCTTC. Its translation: CASSLGLALDEQFF.

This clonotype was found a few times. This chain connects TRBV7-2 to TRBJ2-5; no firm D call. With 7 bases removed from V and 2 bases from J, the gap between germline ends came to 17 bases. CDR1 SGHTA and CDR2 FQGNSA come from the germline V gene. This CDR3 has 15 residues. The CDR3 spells CASTQSFGRQETQYF. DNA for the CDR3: TGTGCCAGCACCCAATCATTCGGCAGGCAAGAGACCCAGTACTTC.

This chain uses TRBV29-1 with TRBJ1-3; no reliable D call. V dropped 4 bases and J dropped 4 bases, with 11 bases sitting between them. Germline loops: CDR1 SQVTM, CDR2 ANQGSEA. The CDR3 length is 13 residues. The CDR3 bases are TGCAGCGTTGGCTACTCAATGGGAAACACCATATATTTT. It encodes CSVGYSMGNTIYF.

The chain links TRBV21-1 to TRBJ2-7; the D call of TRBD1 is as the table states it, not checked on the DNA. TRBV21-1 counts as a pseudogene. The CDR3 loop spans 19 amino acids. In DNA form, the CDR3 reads TGTGCCAGCAGCAAAGAATTTGTTCTCCGGGACAGGGGACCCTACGAGCAGTACTTC. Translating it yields CASSKEFVLRDRGPYEQYF.

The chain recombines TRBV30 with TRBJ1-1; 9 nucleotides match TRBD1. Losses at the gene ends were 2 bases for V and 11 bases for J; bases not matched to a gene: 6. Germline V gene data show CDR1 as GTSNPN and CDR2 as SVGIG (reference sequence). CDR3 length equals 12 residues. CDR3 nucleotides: TGTGCCTGGAGTCGACAGGGGGTAGAGGCTTTCTTT. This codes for CAWSRQGVEAFF.

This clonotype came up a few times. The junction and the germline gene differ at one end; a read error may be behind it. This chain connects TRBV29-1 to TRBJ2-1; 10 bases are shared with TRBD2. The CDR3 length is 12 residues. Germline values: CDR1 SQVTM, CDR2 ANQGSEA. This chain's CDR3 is CSDTTSGTRQDF. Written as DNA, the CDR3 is TGCAGCGACACCACTAGCGGGACACGCCAAGACTTC.

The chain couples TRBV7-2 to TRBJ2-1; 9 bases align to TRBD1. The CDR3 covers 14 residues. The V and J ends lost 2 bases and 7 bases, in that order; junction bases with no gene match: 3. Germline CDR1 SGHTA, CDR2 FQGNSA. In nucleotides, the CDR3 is TGTGCCAGCAGCTTATTGGGACAGGGAAATGAGCAGTTCTTC. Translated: CASSLLGQGNEQFF.